The 21 T cell receptor beta chains in this list originate from one sample, sequenced in a study of cytomegalovirus exposure and HLA in healthy donors. Amplification used 60 Vbeta primers and 13 Jbeta primers. Clones were read by immunoSEQ multiplex PCR, and TCRdb kept only the in-frame ones, dropping some. Here the sample spans about 120,000 clones, roughly 76% being singletons. The sample consisted of PBMCs. The receptors originated from a woman between 50 and 59 years old in good health and CMV-seronegative.

CDR3 sequence reads: CASSLGGIADTQYF. CDR3 nucleotide sequence: TGTGCCAGCAGCTTGGGGGGCATCGCAGATACGCAGTATTTT. The chain employs TRBV5-6 and TRBJ2-3; tentatively, D is TRBD1 (5 bases). The germline CDR1 and CDR2 sequences are SGHDT and YYEEEE. V was shortened by 0 bases and J by 4 bases, with 9 bases between the two germline ends. This CDR3 region has 14 residues.

The genes are TRBV6-1 and TRBJ2-2; 9 bases match TRBD2. V trimming: 6 bases; J trimming: 5 bases; junction bases outside the gene matches: 7. CDR1 and CDR2 from the germline V gene are MNHNS and SASEGT. The CDR3 runs to 15 residues. CDR3 protein: CASSAGLASTGELFF. In DNA form, the CDR3 reads TGTGCCAGCAGCGCTGGACTAGCGAGTACCGGGGAGCTGTTTTTT.

This clone has a single count. This sequence joins TRBV7-3 and TRBJ2-5; TRBD2 is a possible D gene (6 bases). The germline gives CDR1 SGHTA, CDR2 FQGTGA. Trimming removed 5 bases from V and 2 bases from J, with 12 bases in between. The CDR3 has 14 residues. CDR3: CASSPGRGQETQYF. In DNA, the CDR3 is TGTGCCAGCAGCCCCGGGCGGGGTCAAGAGACCCAGTACTTC.

The chain has TRBV7-9 and TRBJ2-4; D uncertain. The ends were cut back, 3 bases at V and 0 bases at J, with 9 bases in the middle. This CDR3 comprises 15 residues. Germline lookup yields CDR1 SEHNR and CDR2 FQNEAQ (reference sequence). CDR3 region: CASSFLGEAKNIQYF. CDR3 nucleotides: TGTGCCAGCAGCTTTCTCGGAGAAGCCAAAAACATTCAGTACTTC.

The V gene is TRBV5-1, the J gene TRBJ2-7; 11 bases fit TRBD2. With V trimmed by 7 bases and J by 1 base, 13 bases remained unmatched. Germline CDR1 SGHRS, CDR2 YFSETQ. The CDR3 loop spans 17 amino acids. CDR3 in amino acids: CASSTSLAGVASYEQYF. DNA for the CDR3: TGCGCCAGCTCTACATCACTAGCGGGAGTGGCATCCTACGAGCAGTACTTC.

Regarding this clone: Other DNA variants within this sample encode the same CDR3. The chain employs TRBV18 and TRBJ1-1, with a possible D match to TRBD1 (5 bases). Germline values: CDR1 KGHSH, CDR2 LQKENI. This CDR3 contains 13 residues. V dropped 3 bases and J dropped 5 bases, with 10 bases sitting between them. CDR3 sequence reads: CASSPGGRTEAFF. DNA for the CDR3: TGTGCCAGCTCACCCGGGGGGAGAACTGAAGCTTTCTTT. Together with reference TRBV18 and TRBJ1-1, the CDR3 gives the full variable domain: NAGVMQNPRHLVRRRGQEARLRCSPMKGHSHVYWYRQLPEEGLKFMVYLQKENIIDESGMPKERFSAEFPKEGPSILRIQQVVRGDSAAYFCASSPGGRTEAFFGQGTRLTVV.

On this clone itself: The junction does not match germline at one end; this may be a read error. The chain carries TRBV20-1 and TRBJ2-7; 10 bases map to TRBD1. This CDR3 region has 11 residues. The germline V gene has CDR1 DFQATT and CDR2 SNEGSKA (reference sequence). Here the CDR3 reads CSARRQGALSF. CDR3 nucleotides: TGCAGTGCACGAAGACAGGGGGCCCTCTCTTTC.

The chain has TRBV6-8 and TRBJ2-3; tentative D call: TRBD2 (6 bases). The CDR3 consists of 17 residues. V lost 4 bases and J 1 base, leaving 18 bases between the germline ends. The germline V gene has CDR1 MNHGY and CDR2 SAAAGT. CDR3 coding DNA: TGTGCCAGCAGTTTGCAAGGAGGGCCCCCACGCACAGATACGCAGTATTTT. As protein: CASSLQGGPPRTDTQYF.

Here the CDR3 reads CASSYAGSRNTIYF. The CDR3 DNA sequence: TGTGCCAGCAGTTACGCGGGGTCCCGAAACACCATATATTTT. The chain has TRBV28 and TRBJ1-3; D not resolved. The CDR3 extends over 14 amino acids. V was shortened by 4 bases and J by 5 bases, with 12 bases between the two germline ends. The V gene's germline CDR1 is MDHEN and CDR2 SYDVKM.

The genes are TRBV7-8 and TRBJ2-3; TRBD1 aligns across 8 bases. Germline V lookup: CDR1 SGHVS, CDR2 FQNEAQ. V lost 7 bases to trimming and J lost 3 bases; unmatched junction nucleotides: 6. The CDR3 consists of 14 residues. Here the CDR3 DNA reads TGTGCCAGCAACCATCAGGGGGCGACAGATACGCAGTATTTT. As protein: CASNHQGATDTQYF.

Details on this clone: Additional DNA sequences in this sample encode the identical CDR3. The V call is TRBV5-1, the J call TRBJ2-2; D not certain. Trimming shortened V by 0 bases and J by 2 bases, and 5 bases separated the two germline ends. The germline CDR1 and CDR2 sequences are SGHRS and YFSETQ. CDR3 length equals 14 residues. CDR3 sequence reads: CASSLGTNTGELFF. The CDR3 DNA sequence: TGCGCCAGCAGCTTGGGCACAAACACCGGGGAGCTGTTTTTT.

In this sample, this clone turned up a few times. This chain links TRBV28 with TRBJ2-7; tentatively, D is TRBD2 (6 bases). This CDR3 has 15 residues. Trimming shortened V by 3 bases and J by 9 bases, and 21 bases separated the two germline ends. Germline-derived CDR1 and CDR2 are MDHEN and SYDVKM. The CDR3 region has the DNA TGTGCCAGCAGTTTTTCCGTAGCGGAACGACCTGGGCAGTACTTC. This codes for CASSFSVAERPGQYF.

A few counts support this clone. J is TRBJ2-3 and V is TRBV5-4, with TRBD2 as a possible D gene (5 bases). Germline V CDR1 and CDR2: SGHNT, YYREEE (reference sequence). Trimming removed 4 bases from V and 1 base from J, with 13 bases in between. The CDR3 is made up of 15 amino acids. CDR3 DNA sequence: TGTGCCAGCAGCGCCGTTGATAGCGGCACAGATACGCAGTATTTT. Its protein is CASSAVDSGTDTQYF.

This chain joins TRBV30 and TRBJ2-5, with D maybe TRBD1 (5 bases). The J call could be wrong; TRBJ2-7 is a better fit for the DNA end. Germline V gives CDR1 GTSNPN, CDR2 SVGIG (reference sequence). This CDR3 has 14 amino acids. The CDR3 coding sequence is TGTGCCTGGAGTGTAGGCCAGGGCGTCAACGAGCAGTACTTC. The encoded protein is CAWSVGQGVNEQYF.

This clone was seen just once. CDR3: CAWSVAGGAHEQYF. CDR3 sequence (DNA): TGTGCCTGGAGTGTGGCAGGGGGTGCCCACGAGCAGTACTTC. This sequence joins TRBV30 and TRBJ2-7, with TRBD1 identical over 7 bases. V shed 0 bases and J 5 bases; nucleotides not matched to a gene: 7. This CDR3 spans 14 amino acids. Germline V gives CDR1 GTSNPN, CDR2 SVGIG (reference sequence).

This chain links TRBV2 with TRBJ1-5, with D tentatively TRBD1 (5 bases). The CDR3 length is 13 residues. CDR1 is SNHLY, CDR2 FYNNEI, per germline. V lost 5 bases and J 10 bases, leaving 15 bases between the germline ends. The CDR3 nucleotides are TGTGCCAGCAGTTACATGGACAACGGTCCCCAGCATTTT. It specifies CASSYMDNGPQHF.

This chain connects TRBV7-2 to TRBJ2-7; 8 bases are a match to TRBD2. V was pared by 5 bases and J by 2 bases, with 5 bases of the junction left unmatched. Germline lookup yields CDR1 SGHTA and CDR2 FQGNSA. This CDR3 region has 14 residues. DNA of the CDR3: TGTGCCAGCAGCCAAGCGGGAGTCGCCTACGAGCAGTACTTC. Amino acid sequence: CASSQAGVAYEQYF. The full variable domain, rest sourced from reference TRBV7-2 and TRBJ2-7, is GAGVSQSPSNKVTEKGKDVELRCDPISGHTALYWYRQSLGQGLEFLIYFQGNSAPDKSGLPSDRFSAERTGGSVSTLTIQRTQQEDSAVYLCASSQAGVAYEQYFGPGTRLTVT.

This clone was observed a single time. The chain recombines TRBV5-6 with TRBJ2-5; 7 bases are shared with TRBD2. Germline lookup yields CDR1 SGHDT and CDR2 YYEEEE. V shed 0 bases, J shed 4 bases, and the junction held 15 bases outside the gene matches. This CDR3 spans 18 amino acids. The CDR3 DNA is TGTGCCAGCAGCTTGGCACTTCACGGACTAGGAGGGGCAGAGACCCAGTACTTC. This codes for CASSLALHGLGGAETQYF.

V is TRBV4-3 and J is TRBJ2-1; D perhaps matches TRBD2 (5 bases). Germline loops: CDR1 LGHNA, CDR2 YSLEER. This CDR3 has 14 residues. Between the trimmed V and J ends, which lost 0 bases and 8 bases, there was a span of 11 bases. The CDR3 region has the DNA TGCGCCAGCAGCCAAGAACTCACGAGGGATGAGCAGTTCTTC. Translated: CASSQELTRDEQFF.

This chain joins TRBV9 and TRBJ2-1; 9 positions match TRBD2. Germline loops: CDR1 SGDLS, CDR2 YYNGEE. The ends lost 4 bases at V and 9 bases at J; junction bases unmatched: 8. The length of the CDR3 is 14 residues. CDR3 loop: CASSLASGNSEQFF. DNA of the CDR3: TGTGCCAGCAGCCTGGCTAGCGGGAATAGTGAGCAGTTCTTC.

The chain couples TRBV6-1 to TRBJ2-5, with 8 bases aligning to TRBD1. CDR1 is MNHNS and CDR2 is SASEGT in the germline V gene. The CDR3 consists of 13 residues. Trimming cost V 4 bases and J 5 bases; bases outside gene matches: 3. CDR3 bases: TGTGCCAGCAGTGTGGACAGGGCTGAGACCCAGTACTTC. This gives the protein CASSVDRAETQYF.